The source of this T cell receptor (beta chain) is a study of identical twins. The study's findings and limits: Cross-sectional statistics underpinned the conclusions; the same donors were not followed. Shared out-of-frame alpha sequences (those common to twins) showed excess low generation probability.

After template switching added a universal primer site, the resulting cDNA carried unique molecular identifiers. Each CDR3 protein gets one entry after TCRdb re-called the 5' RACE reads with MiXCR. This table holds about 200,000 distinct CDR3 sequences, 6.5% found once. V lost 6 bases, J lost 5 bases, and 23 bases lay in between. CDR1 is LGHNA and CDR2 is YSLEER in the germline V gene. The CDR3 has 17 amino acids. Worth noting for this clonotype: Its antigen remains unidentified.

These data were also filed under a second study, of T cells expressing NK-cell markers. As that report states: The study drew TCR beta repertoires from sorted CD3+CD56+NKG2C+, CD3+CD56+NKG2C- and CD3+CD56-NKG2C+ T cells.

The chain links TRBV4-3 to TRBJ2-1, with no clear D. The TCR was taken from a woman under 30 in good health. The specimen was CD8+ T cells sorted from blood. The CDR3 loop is CASSPNWAESLNNEQFF. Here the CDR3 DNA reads TGCGCCAGCAGTCCCAATTGGGCGGAGAGCCTGAACAATGAGCAGTTCTTC.